This TCR beta chain was recovered during a study of shared clonotypes between healthy human individuals. The CDR3 length is 17 residues. The germline V and J ends were trimmed by 0 bases and 5 bases, with 16 bases remaining between them. Looked up from germline, CDR1 is WNHNN and CDR2 is SYGVQD (reference sequence). Splitting of CD4+ cells produced CD45RA+ naive and CD45RA-negative memory subsets. Generated by immunoSEQ multiplex PCR, the TCRdb table keeps only in-frame clones and is missing some. The sample shows millions of clones, approximately 90% of them seen only once. The chain employs TRBV10-1 and TRBJ2-2; D is possibly TRBD1 (7 bases). The receptor was isolated from a man younger than 35 in good health. The sequencing input was naive CD4+ T cells sorted from blood. Subset described: CD45RA+ positively selected. CDR3 protein: CASSESGGTVITGELFF. The CDR3 bases are TGCGCCAGCAGTGAGTCGGGCGGGACAGTTATTACCGGGGAGCTGTTTTTT.